The clone carrying this TCR beta chain was detected only a few times. Its specificity is unknown. This sample stems from a study of T-cell memory formation after mild COVID-19. Across the study: Clustering of TCRs was largely donor specific. Study findings and constraints: CD8+ contracting clones occupied EMRA, while CD4+ ones occupied mainly CM and EM.

Constant-segment-primed 5'RACE gave TCR alpha and TCR beta cDNA libraries with sample barcodes and UMIs. TCRdb reprocessed the 5' RACE reads with MiXCR, giving one entry per CDR3 protein. The sample yields about 560,000 distinct CDR3 sequences, around 16% seen once. Sequenced input: PBMCs or a T cell subset sorted from them (not recorded which). The TCR originated in an adult woman who had mild COVID-19 (a few samples of this study predate the infection). Cell type and time point are not known.

This CDR3 is CASSLVARGTDTQYF. Here the CDR3 DNA reads TGTGCCAGCAGCTTAGTCGCCAGGGGCACAGATACGCAGTATTTT. The chain links TRBV7-8 to TRBJ2-3; a possible D gene is TRBD1 (5 bases). V shed 1 base and J shed 1 base, with 9 bases lying between them. In germline, CDR1 is SGHVS, CDR2 FQNEAQ. CDR3 size: 15 residues.